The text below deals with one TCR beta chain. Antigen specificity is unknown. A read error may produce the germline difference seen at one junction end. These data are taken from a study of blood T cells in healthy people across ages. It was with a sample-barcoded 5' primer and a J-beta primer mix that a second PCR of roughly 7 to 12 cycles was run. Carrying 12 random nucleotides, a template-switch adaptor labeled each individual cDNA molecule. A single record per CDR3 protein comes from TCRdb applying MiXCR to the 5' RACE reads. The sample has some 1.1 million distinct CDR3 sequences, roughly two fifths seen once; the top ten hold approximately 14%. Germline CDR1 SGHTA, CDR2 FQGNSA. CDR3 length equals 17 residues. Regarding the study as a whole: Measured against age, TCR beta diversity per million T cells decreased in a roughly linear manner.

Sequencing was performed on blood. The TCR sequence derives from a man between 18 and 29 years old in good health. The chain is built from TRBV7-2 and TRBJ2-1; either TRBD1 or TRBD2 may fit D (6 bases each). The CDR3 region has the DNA TGTGCCAGCAGCACATCCGAAGGGGGGAGCTCCTCCAATGTGCAGTTCTTC. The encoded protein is CASSTSEGGSSSNVQFF.